Listed here are 5 T cell receptor beta chains from one sample, sequenced in a study of blood T cell repertoires in COVID-19. The data were produced by immunoSEQ multiplex PCR, yet TCRdb's version contains in-frame clones alone and is incomplete. The data contain 95,000 to 100,000 clones, 81% of them singletons. The specimen was peripheral blood. Every receptor here comes from an elderly woman with acute or convalescent COVID-19.

V and J are TRBV6-5 and TRBJ1-1; unclear D gene. The CDR3 has 13 amino acids. Trimming took off 8 bases at V and 1 base at J, with 11 bases between the two ends. CDR1 is MNHEY, CDR2 SVGAGI, per germline. The DNA for the CDR3 is TGTGCCAGCTCCGCCGACAAGAACACTGAAGCTTTCTTT. Its translation is CASSADKNTEAFF.

Only a few counts were recorded for this clone. The chain has TRBV7-2 and TRBJ2-3, with TRBD1 identical over 9 bases. V gave up 4 bases and J gave up 8 bases; unmatched junction bases: 7. Germline V gene data show CDR1 as SGHTA and CDR2 as FQGNSA. The CDR3 is made up of 14 amino acids. CDR3 nucleotides: TGTGCCAGCAGCTCCCGGGACAGGGTCGGTACGCAGTATTTT. Translating it yields CASSSRDRVGTQYF. The whole variable domain, filled in from reference TRBV7-2 and TRBJ2-3, reads GAGVSQSPSNKVTEKGKDVELRCDPISGHTALYWYRQSLGQGLEFLIYFQGNSAPDKSGLPSDRFSAERTGGSVSTLTIQRTQQEDSAVYLCASSSRDRVGTQYFGPGTRLTVL.

The chain uses TRBV4-2 and TRBJ1-3; tentative D call: TRBD1 (5 bases). CDR3 size: 16 residues. Germline values: CDR1 LGHNA, CDR2 YNFKEQ. V was clipped by 0 bases and J by 1 base, with 10 bases between them. CDR3 in DNA: TGTGCCAGCAGCCAAGACACCGGGGGATCTGGAAACACCATATATTTT. It codes for CASSQDTGGSGNTIYF.

This chain connects TRBV5-1 to TRBJ2-6, with D perhaps matching TRBD1 (5 bases). V was pared by 0 bases and J by 2 bases, with 9 bases between. CDR1 is SGHRS and CDR2 is YFSETQ in the germline V gene. The CDR3 is 16 amino acids. This CDR3 reads CASSLGAGTGANVLTF. The CDR3 DNA reads as TGCGCCAGCAGCTTGGGGGCAGGGACTGGGGCCAACGTCCTGACTTTC.

The chain links TRBV24-1 to TRBJ1-4; D is unclear. Germline values: CDR1 KGHDR, CDR2 SFDVKD. V was shortened by 2 bases and J by 8 bases, with 14 bases between the two germline ends. This CDR3 spans 15 amino acids. CDR3 amino acids: CATSDSGSGGEKLFF. CDR3 in DNA: TGTGCCACCAGTGATTCCGGAAGCGGAGGAGAAAAACTGTTTTTT.